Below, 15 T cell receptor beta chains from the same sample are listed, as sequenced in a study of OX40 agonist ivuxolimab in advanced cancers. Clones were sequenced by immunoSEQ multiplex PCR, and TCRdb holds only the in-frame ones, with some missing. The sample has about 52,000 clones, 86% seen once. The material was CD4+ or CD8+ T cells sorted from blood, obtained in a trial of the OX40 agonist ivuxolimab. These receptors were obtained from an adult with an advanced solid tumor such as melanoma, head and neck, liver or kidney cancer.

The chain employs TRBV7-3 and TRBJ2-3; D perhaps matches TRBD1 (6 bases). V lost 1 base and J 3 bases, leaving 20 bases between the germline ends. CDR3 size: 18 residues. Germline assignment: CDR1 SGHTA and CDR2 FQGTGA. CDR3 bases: TGTGCCAGCAGCTTAAAAGGCCCCGGAACAGGGCGTACAGATACGCAGTATTTT. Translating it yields CASSLKGPGTGRTDTQYF.

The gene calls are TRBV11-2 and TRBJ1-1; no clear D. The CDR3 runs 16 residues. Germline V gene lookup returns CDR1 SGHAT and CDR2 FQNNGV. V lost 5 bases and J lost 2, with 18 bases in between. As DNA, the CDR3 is TGTGCCAGCAGCCACACAAACGACATCTACAACACTGAAGCTTTCTTT. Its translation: CASSHTNDIYNTEAFF. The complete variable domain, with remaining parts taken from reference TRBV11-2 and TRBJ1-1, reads EAGVAQSPRYKIIEKRQSVAFWCNPISGHATLYWYQQILGQGPKLLIQFQNNGVVDDSQLPKDRFSAERLKGVDSTLKIQPAKLEDSAVYLCASSHTNDIYNTEAFFGQGTRLTVV.

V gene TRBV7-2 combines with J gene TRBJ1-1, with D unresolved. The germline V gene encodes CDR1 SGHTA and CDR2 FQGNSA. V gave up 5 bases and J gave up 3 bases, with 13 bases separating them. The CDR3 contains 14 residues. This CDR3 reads CASSIQPKDTEAFF. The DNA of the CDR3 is TGTGCCAGCAGCATCCAGCCCAAGGACACTGAAGCTTTCTTT.

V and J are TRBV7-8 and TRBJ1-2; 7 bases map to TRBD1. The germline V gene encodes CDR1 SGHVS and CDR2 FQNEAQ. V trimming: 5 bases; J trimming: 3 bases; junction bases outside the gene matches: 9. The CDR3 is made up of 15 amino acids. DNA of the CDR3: TGTGCCAGCAGCCCTGGGGAGGGGGCGTACTATGGCTACACCTTC. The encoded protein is CASSPGEGAYYGYTF.

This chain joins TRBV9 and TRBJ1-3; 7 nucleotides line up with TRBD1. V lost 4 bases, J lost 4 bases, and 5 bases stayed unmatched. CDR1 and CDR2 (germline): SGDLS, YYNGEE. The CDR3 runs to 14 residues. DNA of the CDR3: TGTGCCAGCAGCCCCCGGGACAGAGGAAACACCATATATTTT. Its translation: CASSPRDRGNTIYF.

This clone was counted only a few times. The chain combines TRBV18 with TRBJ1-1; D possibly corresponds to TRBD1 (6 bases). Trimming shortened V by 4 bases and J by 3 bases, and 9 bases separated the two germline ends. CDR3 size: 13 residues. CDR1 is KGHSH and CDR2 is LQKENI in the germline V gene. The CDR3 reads CASSRDTYTEAFF. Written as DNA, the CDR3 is TGTGCCAGCTCACGGGACACCTACACTGAAGCTTTCTTT.

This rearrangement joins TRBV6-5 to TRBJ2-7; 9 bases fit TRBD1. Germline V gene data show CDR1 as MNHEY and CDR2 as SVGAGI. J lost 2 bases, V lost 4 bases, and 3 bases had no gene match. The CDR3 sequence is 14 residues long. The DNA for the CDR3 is TGTGCCAGCAGTTCCCGGGACAGGGCCTACGAGCAGTACTTC. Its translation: CASSSRDRAYEQYF.

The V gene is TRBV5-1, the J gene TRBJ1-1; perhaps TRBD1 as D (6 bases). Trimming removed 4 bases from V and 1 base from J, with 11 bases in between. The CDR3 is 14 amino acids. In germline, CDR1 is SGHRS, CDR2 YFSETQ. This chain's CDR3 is CASSTHRENTEAFF. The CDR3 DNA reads TGCGCCAGCAGCACCCACAGGGAGAACACTGAAGCTTTCTTT.

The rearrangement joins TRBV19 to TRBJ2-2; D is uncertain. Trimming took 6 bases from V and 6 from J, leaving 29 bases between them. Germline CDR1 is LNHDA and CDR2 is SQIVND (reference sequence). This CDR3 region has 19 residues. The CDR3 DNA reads TGTGCCAGTAGCCTTCCGAACTCCTTTTGGGGTACGAGGTCCGGGGAGCTGTTTTTT. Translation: CASSLPNSFWGTRSGELFF.

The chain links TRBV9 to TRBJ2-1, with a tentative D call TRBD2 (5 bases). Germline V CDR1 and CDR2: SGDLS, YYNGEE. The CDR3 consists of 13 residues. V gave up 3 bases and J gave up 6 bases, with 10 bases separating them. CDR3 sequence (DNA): TGTGCCAGCAGCGCCAACCGGGGCAATGAGCAGTTCTTC. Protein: CASSANRGNEQFF.

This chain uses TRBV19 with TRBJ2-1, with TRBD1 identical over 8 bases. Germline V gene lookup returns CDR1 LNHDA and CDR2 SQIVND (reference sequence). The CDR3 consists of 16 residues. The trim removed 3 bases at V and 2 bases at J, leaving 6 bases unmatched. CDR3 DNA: TGTGCCAGTAGTATGCCGGGACAGGTGACCTACAATGAGCAGTTCTTC. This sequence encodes CASSMPGQVTYNEQFF.

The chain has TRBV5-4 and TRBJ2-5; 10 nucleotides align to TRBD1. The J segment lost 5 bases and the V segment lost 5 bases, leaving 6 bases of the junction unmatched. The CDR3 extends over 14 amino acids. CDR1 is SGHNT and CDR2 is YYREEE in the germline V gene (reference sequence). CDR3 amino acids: CASRGQGTRETQYF. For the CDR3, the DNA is TGTGCCAGCAGGGGACAGGGGACGCGGGAGACCCAGTACTTC. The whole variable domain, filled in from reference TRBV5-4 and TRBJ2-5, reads ETGVTQSPTHLIKTRGQQVTLRCSSQSGHNTVSWYQQALGQGPQFIFQYYREEENGRGNFPPRFSGLQFPNYSSELNVNALELDDSALYLCASRGQGTRETQYFGPGTRLLVL.

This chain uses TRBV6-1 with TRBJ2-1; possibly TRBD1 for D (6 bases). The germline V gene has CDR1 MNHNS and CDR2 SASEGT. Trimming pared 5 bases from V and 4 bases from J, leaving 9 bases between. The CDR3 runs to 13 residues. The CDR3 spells CASSKGGYNEQFF. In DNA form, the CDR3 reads TGTGCCAGCAGTAAAGGGGGATACAATGAGCAGTTCTTC.

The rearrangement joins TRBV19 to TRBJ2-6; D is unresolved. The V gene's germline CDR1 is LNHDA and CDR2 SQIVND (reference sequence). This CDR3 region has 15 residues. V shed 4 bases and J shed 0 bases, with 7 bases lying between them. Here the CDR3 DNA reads TGTGCCAGTAGTACTCGAAGCTCTGGGGCCAACGTCCTGACTTTC. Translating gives CASSTRSSGANVLTF.

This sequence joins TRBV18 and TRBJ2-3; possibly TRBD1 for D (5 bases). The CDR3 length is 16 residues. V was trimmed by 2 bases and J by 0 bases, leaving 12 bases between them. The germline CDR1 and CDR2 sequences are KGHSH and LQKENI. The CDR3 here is CASSPRTLSSTDTQYF. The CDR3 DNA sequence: TGTGCCAGCTCACCAAGGACACTATCTAGCACAGATACGCAGTATTTT.